These T cell receptor beta chains were read from a single sample in a study of response to subunit inactivated influenza vaccine. MiXCR was run by TCRdb on the RT-PCR reads, yielding one entry per CDR3 protein. The sample carries about 700,000 distinct CDR3 sequences, 15% to 19% recorded once. Sequenced here: PBMCs from blood, sampled approximately 13 days after vaccination. These receptors were collected from a man aged 45-65 years who received an inactivated influenza vaccine. Both conserved end residues are part of each CDR3. D genes are given only for firm matches. Expanded clones get a size class; other rows say once, few or many, or leave the size out.

TRBD2	TRBJ2-7	TRBV10-3	many	TGTGCCATCAGTGAGTCACAAAGGACTAGCGGGAAGAGCGAGCAGTACTTC	CAISESQRTSGKSEQYF
TRBD2	TRBJ2-7	TRBV28	.	TGTGCCAGCAGCCGAGCCGGGACTAGCGGCGCGAAGTACGAGCAGTACTTC	CASSRAGTSGAKYEQYF
.	TRBJ1-1	TRBV4-2	many	TGTGCCAGCAGCCAAGAAGTGTACGCTGGAACTGAAGCTTTCTTT	CASSQEVYAGTEAFF
TRBD2	TRBJ2-7	TRBV10-3	.	TGTGCCATCAGGGGAGGGGTGGCCTACGAGCAGTACTTC	CAIRGGVAYEQYF
.	TRBJ2-5	TRBV15	few	TGTGCCACCAGCAGAGGGGGGGACATTTGGGCCCAGTACTTC	CATSRGGDIWAQYF
.	TRBJ2-7	TRBV20-1	.	TGCAGTGCTAGGTGGGGCGCCGGGGGCGAGCAGTACTTC	CSARWGAGGEQYF
.	TRBJ1-1	TRBV7-9	.	TGTGCCAGCAGCCCTTTGAGCCGGCAGGAGGCTTTCTTT	CASSPLSRQEAFF
.	TRBJ1-1	TRBV5-1	.	TGCGCCAGCAGCTCGGGACTAGTGGACACTGAAGCTTTCTTT	CASSSGLVDTEAFF
.	TRBJ1-2	TRBV5-1	few	TGCGCCAGCAGCGAGGGCCCGGATGGCTACACCTTC	CASSEGPDGYTF
.	TRBJ2-6	TRBV20-1	few	TGCAGTGCTAGTGGGGGTGGGCGGTCTGGGGCCAACGTCCTGACTTTC	CSASGGGRSGANVLTF
.	TRBJ1-5	TRBV7-8	few	TGTGCCAGCAGCTCCCCGGCCATTTGGCAGCCCCAGCATTTT	CASSSPAIWQPQHF
TRBD1	TRBJ1-2	TRBV3-1	.	TGTGCCAGCAGCCGAGGGACAGGCCCGTATGGCTACACCTTC	CASSRGTGPYGYTF
.	TRBJ2-1	TRBV20-1	.	TGCAGTGCACTAAGCAGGGTAGTCTCCTACAATGAGCAGTTCTTC	CSALSRVVSYNEQFF
.	TRBJ2-5	TRBV28	.	TGTGCCAGCAGTTTAGACGGGGGTGGGGAGACCCAGTACTTC	CASSLDGGGETQYF
TRBD1	TRBJ1-2	TRBV2	.	TGTGCCAGCAGCATAGGGACAGGCGGGGCTACTAACTATGGCTACACCTTC	CASSIGTGGATNYGYTF
.	TRBJ1-3	TRBV10-3	few	TGTGCCATCAGTGACGGCGTCGGAAACACCATATATTTT	CAISDGVGNTIYF
.	TRBJ2-5	TRBV10-3	few	TGTGCCATCAGTGATCAAGGGGCTGAGACCCAGTACTTC	CAISDQGAETQYF
.	TRBJ2-7	TRBV6-5	few	TGTGCCAGCAGTTACCCCGGGACGGACGAGTACTTC	CASSYPGTDEYF
TRBD2	TRBJ2-3	TRBV20-1	once	TGCAGTGCCCTCCTGGCGGGAGGCCCAGATACGCAGTATTTT	CSALLAGGPDTQYF
.	TRBJ1-2	TRBV7-9	few	TGTGCCAGCAGATTTTCAGGAGGACAAGCCACCTATGGCTACACCTTC	CASRFSGGQATYGYTF
.	TRBJ2-1	TRBV4-1	.	TGCGCCAGCAGCCAAGATCTCCTCCCTTCTAATGAGCAGTTCTTC	CASSQDLLPSNEQFF
TRBD1	TRBJ2-7	TRBV29-1	.	TGCAGCGTTGTACGGACAGGGTCCTACGAGCAGTACTTC	CSVVRTGSYEQYF
TRBD1	TRBJ2-7	TRBV6-1	.	TGTGCCAGTACCGGGACAGATCCCTACGAGCAGTACTTC	CASTGTDPYEQYF
.	TRBJ2-2	TRBV29-1	.	TGCAGCGTTCGGGTACAGGACCCAGCCGGGGAGCTGTTTTTT	CSVRVQDPAGELFF
.	TRBJ2-4	TRBV15	few	TGTGCCACCAGCAGAGATAGGGGAAACATTCAGTACTTC	CATSRDRGNIQYF
.	TRBJ2-7	TRBV7-2	.	TGTGCCAGCAGCACGGGGGCCTACTACGAGCAGTACTTC	CASSTGAYYEQYF
.	TRBJ1-1	TRBV30	few	TGTGCCTGGAGTGCCCCCGAAGGGCGGAACACTGAAGCTTTCTTT	CAWSAPEGRNTEAFF
.	TRBJ2-1	TRBV20-1	.	TGCAGTGCAAAACCCGACCCAGCAGACTACAATGAGCAGTTCTTC	CSAKPDPADYNEQFF
TRBD2	TRBJ2-1	TRBV10-3	few	TGTGCCATCAGTGAGCCACCCGGGACTAGCGGGAGAGGGGATGAGCAGTTCTTC	CAISEPPGTSGRGDEQFF
.	TRBJ2-1	TRBV28	many	TGTGCCAGCAGTCCCCCGGGACACCGGGACAATGAGCAGTTCTTC	CASSPPGHRDNEQFF
TRBD2	TRBJ2-5	TRBV6-5	.	TGTGCCAGCAGTGACTCGATTGGCGGGAGAGGAGAGACCCAGTACTTC	CASSDSIGGRGETQYF